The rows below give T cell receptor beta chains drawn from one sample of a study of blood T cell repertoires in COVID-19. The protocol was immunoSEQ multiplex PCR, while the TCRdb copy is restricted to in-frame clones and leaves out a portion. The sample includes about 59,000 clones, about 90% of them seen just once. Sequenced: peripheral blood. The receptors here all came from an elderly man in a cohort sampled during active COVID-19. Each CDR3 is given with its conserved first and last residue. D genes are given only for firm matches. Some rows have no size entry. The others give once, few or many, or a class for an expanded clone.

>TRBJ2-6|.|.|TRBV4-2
TGTGCCAGCAGCCAAGATTTTCGGGACTCTGGGGCCAACGTCCTGACTTTC
CASSQDFRDSGANVLTF
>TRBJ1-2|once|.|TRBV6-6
TGTGCCAGCACCTCTTGGGGGGGAGGCTACACCTTC
CASTSWGGGYTF
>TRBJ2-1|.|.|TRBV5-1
TGCGCCAGCAGCTTTTCCGGGGTCTACAATGAGCAGTTCTTC
CASSFSGVYNEQFF
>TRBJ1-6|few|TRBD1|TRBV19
TGTGCCACCAGACAGGGGGCTAATAATTCACCCCTCCACTTT
CATRQGANNSPLHF
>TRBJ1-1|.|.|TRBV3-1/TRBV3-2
TGTGCCAGCAGCCAGACGGGAAACACTGAAGCTTTCTTT
CASSQTGNTEAFF
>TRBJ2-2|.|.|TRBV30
TGTGCCTGGAGTGCCGGGGGTATGAACACCGGGGAGCTGTTTTTT
CAWSAGGMNTGELFF
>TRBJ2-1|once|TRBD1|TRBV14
TGTGCCAGCAGCCAGGTCCTCCGGGACAGGGTTTTCTTC
CASSQVLRDRVFF
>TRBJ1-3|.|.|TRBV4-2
TGTGCCAGCAGCCAAGAGCTACAGGGTCTCTCTGGAAACACCATATATTTT
CASSQELQGLSGNTIYF
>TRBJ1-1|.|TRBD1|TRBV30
TGTGCCGCAAACAGACAGGGCTCTGAAGCTTTCTTT
CAANRQGSEAFF
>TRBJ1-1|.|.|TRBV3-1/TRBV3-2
TGTGCCAGCAGCCAATCCGGGGGTCGAATAGGCACTGAAGCTTTCTTT
CASSQSGGRIGTEAFF
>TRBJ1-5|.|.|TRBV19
TGTGCCAGTAGTGTGACAGGATCTGGCCAGCCCCAGCATTTT
CASSVTGSGQPQHF
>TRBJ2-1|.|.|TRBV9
TGTGCCAGCAGCGTAGGAGGATCCACCCCCGATGAGCAGTTCTTC
CASSVGGSTPDEQFF
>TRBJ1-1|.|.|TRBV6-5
TGTGCCAGCAGTTACGGGATGGGGGCCACTGAAGCTTTCTTT
CASSYGMGATEAFF
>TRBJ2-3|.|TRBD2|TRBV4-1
TGCGCCAGCAGCCCTGCTAGCGGTTTCACAGATACGCAGTATTTT
CASSPASGFTDTQYF
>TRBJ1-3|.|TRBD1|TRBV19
TGTGCCAGTAGCGAGCAGGGGGGATTGCTATCTGGAAACACCATATATTTT
CASSEQGGLLSGNTIYF
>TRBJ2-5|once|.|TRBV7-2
TGTGCCAGCAGCTTAGACGGGGGCCAAGAGACCCAGTACTTC
CASSLDGGQETQYF
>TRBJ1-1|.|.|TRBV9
TGTGCCAGCAGCGTAGATCCGGGAGGCACTGAAGCTTTCTTT
CASSVDPGGTEAFF
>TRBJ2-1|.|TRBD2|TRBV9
TGTGCCAGCAGCGTTGAGACTAGCGGTTACAATGAGCAGTTCTTC
CASSVETSGYNEQFF
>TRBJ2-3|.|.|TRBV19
TGTGCCAGCTCTTCCGGGGGAAGCACAGATACGCAGTATTTT
CASSSGGSTDTQYF
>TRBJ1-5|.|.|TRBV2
TGTGCCAGCAGTGGTCAGGGTAATAATCAGCCCCAGCATTTT
CASSGQGNNQPQHF
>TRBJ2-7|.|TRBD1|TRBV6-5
TGTGCCAGCAGTTACGGGACAGGTTTATACGAGCAGTACTTC
CASSYGTGLYEQYF
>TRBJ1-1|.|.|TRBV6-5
TGTGCCAGCAGTTACCTCCAGGACACTGAAGCTTTCTTT
CASSYLQDTEAFF
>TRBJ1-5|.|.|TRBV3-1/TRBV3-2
TGTGCCAGCAGCACAAATAATAATCAGCCCCAGCATTTT
CASSTNNNQPQHF
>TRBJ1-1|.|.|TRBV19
TGTGCCAGTAAGTTCCGGGACACTGAAGCTTTCTTT
CASKFRDTEAFF
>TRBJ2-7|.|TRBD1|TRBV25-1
TGTGCCAGCAGTGCCCCGGGGACAGGTGTCTACGAGCAGTACTTC
CASSAPGTGVYEQYF
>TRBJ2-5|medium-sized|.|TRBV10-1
TGCGCCAGCAGTGAGTCGAAGCAGGGTATGTATCGGGAGACCCAGTACTTC
CASSESKQGMYRETQYF
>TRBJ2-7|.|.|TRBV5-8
TGTGCCAGCATCGACTGGCCCAACGAGCAGTACTTC
CASIDWPNEQYF
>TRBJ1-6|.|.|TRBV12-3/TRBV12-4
TGTGCCAGCAGTTTAGCCGCAGATTCACCCCTCCACTTT
CASSLAADSPLHF
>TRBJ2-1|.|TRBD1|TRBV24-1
TGTGCCACCAGTGAGGGAACCGGGACAGGGTTAATTAGTTCCTACAATGAGCAGTTCTTC
CATSEGTGTGLISSYNEQFF
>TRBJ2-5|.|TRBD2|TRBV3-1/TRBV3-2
TGTGCCAGCAGCCAAGAGGGACTACCTGAGACCCAGTACTTC
CASSQEGLPETQYF
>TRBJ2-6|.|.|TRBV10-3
TGTGCCATCAGTGAGAGCGTCTCTGGGGCCAACGTCCTGACTTTC
CAISESVSGANVLTF
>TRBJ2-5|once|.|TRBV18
TGTGCCAGCTCATCGACAGTCCAAGAGACCCAGTACTTC
CASSSTVQETQYF
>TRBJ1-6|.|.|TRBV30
TGTGCCGGGAACGGGGGGTTGGATAATTCACCCCTCCACTTT
CAGNGGLDNSPLHF
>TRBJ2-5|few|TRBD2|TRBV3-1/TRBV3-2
TGTGCCAGCAGCCCGGGACTAGCGGGGGGTCAAGAGACCCAGTACTTC
CASSPGLAGGQETQYF
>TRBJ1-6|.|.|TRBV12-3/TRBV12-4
TGTGCCAGCAGTTTAGGGGGCAGTTCACCCCTCCACTTT
CASSLGGSSPLHF
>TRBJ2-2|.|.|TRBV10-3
TGTGCCATCAGGGCAGGGATGGACACCGGGGAGCTGTTTTTT
CAIRAGMDTGELFF
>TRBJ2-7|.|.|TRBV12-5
TGTGCTAGTGGTTTGGGTGGTGAGGTTACATACGAGCAGTACTTC
CASGLGGEVTYEQYF
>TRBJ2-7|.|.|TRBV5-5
TGTGCCAGCAGCCCTCGACAGGTTACCTACGAGCAGTACTTC
CASSPRQVTYEQYF
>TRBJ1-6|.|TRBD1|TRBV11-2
TGTGCCAGCAGCCTGGACAGGGGATATAATTCACCCCTCCACTTT
CASSLDRGYNSPLHF
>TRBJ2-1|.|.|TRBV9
TGTGCCAGCAGCCCCCCGGGACTTTCCTACAATGAGCAGTTCTTC
CASSPPGLSYNEQFF
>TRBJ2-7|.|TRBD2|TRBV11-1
TGTGCCAGCAGCTTAGCGGGAGGGCAGAGCTACGAGCAGTACTTC
CASSLAGGQSYEQYF
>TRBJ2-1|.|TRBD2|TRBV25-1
TGTGCCAGCGCCACTAGCGGGAAGAGCTCCTACAATGAGCAGTTCTTC
CASATSGKSSYNEQFF
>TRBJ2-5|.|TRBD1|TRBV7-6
TGTGCCAGCAGCTTAGTCCAGGGGGAATGGGAGACCCAGTACTTC
CASSLVQGEWETQYF
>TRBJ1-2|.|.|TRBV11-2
TGTGCCAGCAGCTTAGACAGGCTCTATGGCTACACCTTC
CASSLDRLYGYTF
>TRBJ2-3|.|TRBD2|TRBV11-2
TGTGCCAGCAGCTTACGGGGGGGGACGACAGATACGCAGTATTTT
CASSLRGGTTDTQYF
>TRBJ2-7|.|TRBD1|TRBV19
TGTGCCAGTAGTACTTCCGGGACAGGGGGCTTCTACGAGCAGTACTTC
CASSTSGTGGFYEQYF
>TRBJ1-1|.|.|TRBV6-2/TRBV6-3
TGTGCCAGCAGTTACTCACCGGGCTCGGGGACTGAAGCTTTCTTT
CASSYSPGSGTEAFF
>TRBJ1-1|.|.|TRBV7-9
TGTGCCAGCAGCTTAGGAGAATCTGAAGCTTTCTTT
CASSLGESEAFF
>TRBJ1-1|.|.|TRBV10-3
TGTGCCATCAGTGAGTCGTCGGGGATCACTGAAGCTTTCTTT
CAISESSGITEAFF
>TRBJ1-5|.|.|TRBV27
TGTGCCAGCGCTACTGATCCGGGGGTTGGTCAGCCCCAGCATTTT
CASATDPGVGQPQHF
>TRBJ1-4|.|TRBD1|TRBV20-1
TGCAGTGCTAGTATACAGGGGGCCGACGAAAAACTGTTTTTT
CSASIQGADEKLFF
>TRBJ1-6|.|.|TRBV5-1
TGCGCCAGCAGCTTGGGGGGGACGGGAGATTCACCCCTCCACTTT
CASSLGGTGDSPLHF
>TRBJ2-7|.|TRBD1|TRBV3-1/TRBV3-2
TGTGCCAGCAGCCCGGCCCGAGGGGGCGGGTTAGCCTACGAGCAGTACTTC
CASSPARGGGLAYEQYF
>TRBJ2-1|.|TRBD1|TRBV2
TGTGCCAGCAGTAGGAGGGACAGGGCGTTGAGAAATGAGCAGTTCTTC
CASSRRDRALRNEQFF
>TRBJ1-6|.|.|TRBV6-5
TGTGCCAGCCAAACCGACAGGAAGAATTCACCCCTCCACTTT
CASQTDRKNSPLHF
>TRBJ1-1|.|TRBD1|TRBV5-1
TGCGCCAGCAGCTTTCAGGGGGCAGACACTGAAGCTTTCTTT
CASSFQGADTEAFF
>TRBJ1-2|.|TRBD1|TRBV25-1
TGTGCCAGCAGTGAAGACAGGGGGCCGAAAGGCTACACCTTC
CASSEDRGPKGYTF
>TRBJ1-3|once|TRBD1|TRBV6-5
TGTGCCAGCAGATTAGGACAGGTTTCTGGAAACACCATATATTTT
CASRLGQVSGNTIYF
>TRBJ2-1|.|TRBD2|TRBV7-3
TGTGCCAGCAGCTTATACCTAGCGGGGTCCAATGAGCAGTTCTTC
CASSLYLAGSNEQFF
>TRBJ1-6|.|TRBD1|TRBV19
TGTGCCAGTAGTTCCTCGGGACAGGGTATTTCACCCCTCCACTTT
CASSSSGQGISPLHF